The 32 T cell receptor beta chains in this list originate from one sample, sequenced in a study of blood T cell repertoires in COVID-19. TCRdb's table, derived via immunoSEQ multiplex PCR, lists solely in-frame clones and lacks some. Of around 310,000 clones listed, around 87% are singletons. The specimen was peripheral blood. All receptors come from a woman in her thirties or forties with COVID-19, enrolled during active disease.

The chain carries TRBV4-3 and TRBJ1-4; D is unclear. Trimming cost V 4 bases and J 0 bases, with 12 bases left between them. The CDR3 has 16 residues. The germline V gene encodes CDR1 LGHNA and CDR2 YSLEER. CDR3 coding DNA: TGCGCCAGCAGCCCCTACCCGGAGGCAACTAATGAAAAACTGTTTTTT. The encoded protein is CASSPYPEATNEKLFF.

This chain links TRBV7-9 with TRBJ2-1; 7 bases are shared with TRBD1. The CDR3 sequence is 15 residues long. CDR1 SEHNR and CDR2 FQNEAQ come from the germline V gene (reference sequence). V shed 6 bases and J 0 bases; nucleotides not matched to a gene: 5. Here the CDR3 DNA reads TGTGCCAGCAGGTGGGACAGTAGCTCCTACAATGAGCAGTTCTTC. This translates into CASRWDSSSYNEQFF.

CDR3 coding DNA: TGTGCCAGCAGCGGGGGACAGGGAGGCCAAGAGACCCAGTACTTC. Translation gives CASSGGQGGQETQYF. The rearrangement links TRBV7-9 to TRBJ2-5; 9 positions match TRBD1. CDR3 length: 15 amino acids. Losses at the gene ends were 5 bases for V and 1 base for J; bases not matched to a gene: 5. CDR1 and CDR2 from the germline V gene are SEHNR and FQNEAQ (reference sequence).

This clone was recorded only once. For the CDR3, the DNA is TGTGCCAGCAGTTTAACGACAGGGGGGAGCAATCAGCCCCAGCATTTT. This sequence encodes CASSLTTGGSNQPQHF. This chain uses TRBV28 with TRBJ1-5, with 9 bases matching TRBD1. The CDR3 is made up of 16 amino acids. CDR1 MDHEN and CDR2 SYDVKM come from the germline V gene. The ends lost 2 bases at V and 1 base at J; junction bases unmatched: 3. The whole variable domain, filled in from reference TRBV28 and TRBJ1-5, reads DVKVTQSSRYLVKRTGEKVFLECVQDMDHENMFWYRQDPGLGLRLIYFSYDVKMKEKGDIPEGYSVSREKKERFSLILESASTNQTSMYLCASSLTTGGSNQPQHFGDGTRLSIL.

The chain uses TRBV19 and TRBJ2-2, with D perhaps TRBD1 (5 bases). CDR3 length: 15 residues. The V and J ends lost 3 bases and 5 bases respectively, with 13 bases between them. Germline CDR1 reads LNHDA; CDR2 reads SQIVND (reference sequence). For the CDR3, the DNA is TGTGCCAGTAGTATCAACAGGATGAGTACCGGGGAGCTGTTTTTT. Translation: CASSINRMSTGELFF. Using reference TRBV19 and TRBJ2-2 for the parts outside the CDR3, the full variable domain is DGGITQSPKYLFRKEGQNVTLSCEQNLNHDAMYWYRQDPGQGLRLIYYSQIVNDFQKGDIAEGYSVSREKKESFPLTVTSAQKNPTAFYLCASSINRMSTGELFFGEGSRLTVL.

CDR3 protein: CATGETQYF. The CDR3 DNA sequence: TGTGCCACCGGAGAGACCCAGTACTTC. This chain uses TRBV27 with TRBJ2-5; D is unclear. Deletions cut 10 bases from V and 4 bases from J, with 4 bases between. CDR1 is MNHEY, CDR2 SMNVEV, per germline (reference sequence). The CDR3 spans 9 residues.

CDR3 coding DNA: TGTGCCAGCAGCTCATTAAAGGGACAGCACGAACGATATAATTCACCCCTCCACTTT. It translates to CASSSLKGQHERYNSPLHF. The V gene is TRBV11-2, the J gene TRBJ1-6; TRBD1 agrees at 7 bases. With V trimmed by 4 bases and J by 4 bases, 16 bases remained unmatched. The CDR3 is 19 amino acids. Germline V gene data show CDR1 as SGHAT and CDR2 as FQNNGV.

The chain is built from TRBV6-4 and TRBJ1-4; TRBD1 agrees at 11 bases. The CDR3 is made up of 15 amino acids. CDR1 and CDR2 from the germline V gene are MRHNA and SNTAGT. V lost 8 bases to trimming and J lost 2 bases; unmatched junction nucleotides: 4. The CDR3 DNA reads TGTGCCAGCGGGGACAGGGGGGACACTAATGAAAAACTGTTTTTT. Protein sequence: CASGDRGDTNEKLFF.

This chain links TRBV12-5 with TRBJ2-1, with D tentatively TRBD2 (6 bases). The CDR3 spans 15 residues. Germline V gene sequence: CDR1 LGHNT, CDR2 FRNRAP. Trimming pared 3 bases from V and 4 bases from J, leaving 13 bases between. CDR3 sequence reads: CASGLAGSRYNEQFF. CDR3 in DNA: TGTGCTAGTGGTTTAGCCGGGAGTAGGTACAATGAGCAGTTCTTC.

The CDR3 nucleotides are TGTGCCAGCCGCTCGGCCGGGGAGCTGTTTTTT. It is translated as CASRSAGELFF. V gene TRBV21-1 combines with J gene TRBJ2-2; the table gives TRBD2 as D, unverified against the DNA. TRBV21-1 is a recognized pseudogene. This CDR3 comprises 11 residues.

This clone was detected once. J is TRBJ2-1 and V is TRBV23-1, with D maybe TRBD1 (7 bases). TRBV23-1 is placed among ORFs of uncertain function. The CDR3 has 14 residues. V was clipped by 7 bases and J by 8 bases, with 18 bases between them. CDR3 protein: CASKWRGRWDEQFF. CDR3 bases: TGCGCCAGCAAATGGAGGGGGCGCTGGGATGAGCAGTTCTTC.

The chain uses TRBV5-1 and TRBJ2-2; 7 nucleotides match TRBD2. The CDR3 runs to 14 residues. The J segment lost 6 bases and the V segment lost 4 bases, leaving 6 bases of the junction unmatched. Germline V CDR1 and CDR2: SGHRS, YFSETQ. As DNA, the CDR3 is TGCGCCAGCAGCCTAGGACTAGGCCCCGGGGAGCTGTTTTTT. Translated, it gives CASSLGLGPGELFF. The variable domain in full, completed from reference TRBV5-1 and TRBJ2-2, reads KAGVTQTPRYLIKTRGQQVTLSCSPISGHRSVSWYQQTPGQGLQFLFEYFSETQRNKGNFPGRFSGRQFSNSRSEMNVSTLELGDSALYLCASSLGLGPGELFFGEGSRLTVL.

In this sample, this clone turned up a few times. The J gene is TRBJ2-3, the V gene TRBV7-9; 10 bases agree with TRBD2. This CDR3 is built from 18 residues. CDR1 SEHNR and CDR2 FQNEAQ come from the germline V gene (reference sequence). J was trimmed by 5 bases and V by 2 bases; bases with no gene match: 13. The CDR3 DNA sequence: TGTGCCAGCAGCTTACTTCCTAGCGGGAGCTTCGCTGTAGATACGCAGTATTTT. Its protein product is CASSLLPSGSFAVDTQYF.

CDR3 in amino acids: CASSYTDRSSYNEQFF. The CDR3 DNA follows: TGTGCCAGCAGTTACACGGACAGGAGCTCCTACAATGAGCAGTTCTTC. The rearrangement links TRBV6-5 to TRBJ2-1; 7 nucleotides match TRBD1. Trimming took 2 bases from V and 0 from J; bases not matched to a gene: 4. This CDR3 contains 16 residues. The germline gives CDR1 MNHEY, CDR2 SVGAGI.

The chain recombines TRBV7-6 with TRBJ1-5; D uncertain. This CDR3 region has 14 residues. V was clipped by 1 base and J by 7 bases, with 11 bases between them. Looked up from germline, CDR1 is SGHVS and CDR2 is FNYEAQ. The DNA of the CDR3 is TGTGCCAGCAGCTTAGGGTTAGGAGACCAGCCCCAGCATTTT. Translating gives CASSLGLGDQPQHF.

The V gene is TRBV5-1, the J gene TRBJ1-3; no firm D call. Germline loops: CDR1 SGHRS, CDR2 YFSETQ. Trimming took off 0 bases at V and 0 bases at J, with 10 bases between the two ends. This CDR3 is 16 amino acids long. The CDR3: CASSLEHHNSGNTIYF. CDR3 DNA: TGCGCCAGCAGCTTGGAACACCATAACTCTGGAAACACCATATATTTT.

The V and J genes are TRBV6-2 or TRBV6-3 and TRBJ2-1; D is perhaps TRBD2 (6 bases). CDR3 length: 15 residues. CDR1 MNHEY and CDR2 SVGEGT come from the germline V gene. Trimming took off 6 bases at V and 1 base at J, with 13 bases between the two ends. This CDR3 is CASSPFSGSYNEQFF. DNA for the CDR3: TGTGCCAGCAGCCCTTTTAGCGGATCCTACAATGAGCAGTTCTTC.

The chain carries TRBV7-2 and TRBJ1-2, with 8 bases that match TRBD1. Germline assignment: CDR1 SGHTA and CDR2 FQGNSA. This CDR3 is built from 16 residues. With V trimmed by 5 bases and J by 6 bases, 14 bases remained unmatched. The CDR3 bases are TGTGCCAGCAGCCGGGTAGGGAGGACAGGGTCGAATGGCTACACCTTC. The encoded protein is CASSRVGRTGSNGYTF.

This clone was observed a single time. The gene calls are TRBV4-1 and TRBJ1-1, with unresolved D. Germline V gene lookup returns CDR1 MGHRA and CDR2 YSYEKL. Trimming removed 4 bases from V and 0 bases from J, with 12 bases in between. The CDR3 runs 15 residues. CDR3 coding DNA: TGCGCCAGCAGCCGCTATCTGGAGATGAACACTGAAGCTTTCTTT. It encodes CASSRYLEMNTEAFF.

V usage is TRBV7-9 and J usage is TRBJ1-5; unclear D gene. The CDR3 has 13 residues. Per the germline V gene, CDR1 is SEHNR and CDR2 is FQNEAQ (reference sequence). The V gene lost 3 bases and the J gene lost 9 bases, with 12 bases spanning the gap. The CDR3 protein is CASSLLVAGPQHF. The CDR3 coding sequence is TGTGCCAGCAGCTTGCTGGTTGCGGGGCCCCAGCATTTT.

The V gene is TRBV6-5, the J gene TRBJ2-7; D is possibly TRBD1 (6 bases). Trimming left V 0 bases short and J 0 bases short, with 12 bases between. Germline assignment: CDR1 MNHEY and CDR2 SVGAGI. The CDR3 length is 16 residues. As DNA, the CDR3 is TGTGCCAGCAGTTACTCAGGGACAATAAGCTCCTACGAGCAGTACTTC. Protein: CASSYSGTISSYEQYF.

The gene calls are TRBV7-6 and TRBJ1-5; 7 bases fit TRBD1. The germline gives CDR1 SGHVS, CDR2 FNYEAQ. The CDR3 consists of 13 residues. Unmatched junction bases numbered 4, after V lost 5 bases and J lost 6 bases. The chain's CDR3 is CASSPDRSQPQHF. In DNA form, the CDR3 reads TGTGCCAGCAGCCCGGACAGGTCTCAGCCCCAGCATTTT.

The chain recombines TRBV11-2 with TRBJ1-1, with D perhaps TRBD1 (5 bases). Germline CDR1 and CDR2: SGHAT and FQNNGV. Trimming pared 4 bases from V and 0 bases from J, leaving 15 bases between. The CDR3 is made up of 16 amino acids. The CDR3 region has the DNA TGTGCCAGCAGCTCACCGGGGGGAAACATGAACACTGAAGCTTTCTTT. It codes for CASSSPGGNMNTEAFF.

The gene calls are TRBV20-1 and TRBJ2-1; D is unresolved. The CDR3 is 12 amino acids. The germline V and J ends were trimmed by 3 bases and 10 bases, with 13 bases remaining between them. Germline CDR1 is DFQATT and CDR2 is SNEGSKA (reference sequence). The CDR3 loop is CSASNWLEEQFF. CDR3 nucleotide sequence: TGCAGTGCTAGTAACTGGTTGGAGGAGCAGTTCTTC.

V and J are TRBV4-1 and TRBJ2-7, with D possibly being TRBD1 (5 bases). The CDR3 covers 16 residues. Germline V CDR1 and CDR2: MGHRA, YSYEKL. V lost 0 bases, J lost 2 bases, and 14 bases lay in between. CDR3: CASSQEWQGLTYEQYF. CDR3 DNA: TGCGCCAGCAGCCAAGAATGGCAGGGTCTAACCTACGAGCAGTACTTC.

The chain joins TRBV27 to TRBJ2-7, with D perhaps TRBD2 (5 bases). Germline CDR1 is MNHEY and CDR2 is SMNVEV (reference sequence). The CDR3 length is 12 residues. V lost 11 bases and J lost 1, with 12 bases in between. The chain's CDR3 is CAPPKRSYEQYF. Written as DNA, the CDR3 is TGTGCCCCGCCCAAGCGGTCCTACGAGCAGTACTTC.

This rearrangement joins TRBV27 to TRBJ2-7; D not resolved. The CDR3 loop spans 13 amino acids. Germline values: CDR1 MNHEY, CDR2 SMNVEV (reference sequence). Trimming left V 0 bases short and J 7 bases short, with 10 bases between. The CDR3: CASSLSAYWEQYF. CDR3 DNA sequence: TGTGCCAGCAGTTTATCAGCATACTGGGAGCAGTACTTC.

CDR3 in DNA: TGTGCCAGCAGCGTAGGGGAGGGGCGGAACACTGAAGCTTTCTTT. This codes for CASSVGEGRNTEAFF. This chain connects TRBV9 to TRBJ1-1; TRBD1 is a possible D gene (5 bases). Trimming left V 0 bases short and J 1 base short, with 10 bases between. CDR1 and CDR2 from the germline V gene are SGDLS and YYNGEE. The CDR3 length is 15 residues. Drawing the rest from reference TRBV9 and TRBJ1-1, the complete variable domain is DSGVTQTPKHLITATGQRVTLRCSPRSGDLSVYWYQQSLDQGLQFLIQYYNGEERAKGNILERFSAQQFPDLHSELNLSSLELGDSALYFCASSVGEGRNTEAFFGQGTRLTVV.

The V gene is TRBV20-1, the J gene TRBJ2-7; TRBD1 is a possible D gene (6 bases). CDR3 size: 15 residues. Between the trimmed V and J ends, which lost 3 bases and 2 bases, there was a span of 17 bases. Germline CDR1 and CDR2: DFQATT and SNEGSKA (reference sequence). CDR3 nucleotide sequence: TGCAGTGCTAGTGATGCCAGGGGAGTCCCCTACGAGCAGTACTTC. As protein: CSASDARGVPYEQYF.

The table lists this clone with a count of one. CDR3 residues: CASSLRSGYSHEQFF. DNA for the CDR3: TGTGCCAGCAGCTTGAGATCAGGCTACAGCCATGAGCAGTTCTTC. The chain links TRBV7-9 to TRBJ2-1; D is unresolved. V was trimmed by 3 bases and J by 8 bases, leaving 17 bases between them. The CDR3 has 15 residues. From germline, CDR1 is SEHNR and CDR2 FQNEAQ (reference sequence).

This chain uses TRBV10-3 with TRBJ2-3; perhaps TRBD2 as D (6 bases). Germline CDR1 is ENHRY and CDR2 is SYGVKD. Deletions cut 8 bases from V and 2 bases from J, with 14 bases between. The CDR3 consists of 14 residues. Here the CDR3 reads CAISPRDFTDTQYF. CDR3 DNA sequence: TGTGCCATCTCCCCCCGGGACTTCACAGATACGCAGTATTTT.

The count of this clone is one. The V gene is TRBV18, the J gene TRBJ2-5; D remains unclear. V lost 2 bases and J 3 bases, leaving 4 bases between the germline ends. Germline V gene lookup returns CDR1 KGHSH and CDR2 LQKENI. The CDR3 runs 12 residues. This CDR3 reads CASSPIEETQYF. CDR3 bases: TGTGCCAGCTCACCAATAGAAGAGACCCAGTACTTC. Full variable domain (missing parts from reference TRBV18 and TRBJ2-5): NAGVMQNPRHLVRRRGQEARLRCSPMKGHSHVYWYRQLPEEGLKFMVYLQKENIIDESGMPKERFSAEFPKEGPSILRIQQVVRGDSAAYFCASSPIEETQYFGPGTRLLVL.